Given below is one T cell receptor beta chain in context. CD8+ and CD4+ T cells taken from blood had their TCR beta sequenced. Bulk CD8+ and CD4+ cells came from magnetic negative isolation; CD8+ TEMRA by FACS. RNA was extracted with the RNeasy kit, and a quantity of about 0.5 to 1 ug was reverse transcribed using random hexamers. One entry per CDR3 protein, called by TCRdb with MiXCR from the immunoSEQ multiplex PCR reads. Of around 170,000 distinct CDR3 sequences listed, roughly 94% are singletons. The data belong to a study of CD8 T cells in Susac syndrome. Study-wide context: At blood draw, Susac syndrome patients were therapy-naive, on corticosteroids, or on intravenous immunoglobulin alone.

This sequence originates from a human donor with Susac syndrome. Source material: CD4+ T cells from PBMCs.

CDR3 bases: TGTGCCAGCAGAGGACAGTCCTACGAGCAGTACTTC. As protein: CASRGQSYEQYF. The V gene is TRBV2, the J gene TRBJ2-7; D is possibly TRBD1 (6 bases). The germline gives CDR1 SNHLY, CDR2 FYNNEI. Trimming cost V 6 bases and J 1 base, with 7 bases left between them. CDR3 size: 12 residues.